A selection of T cell receptor beta chains follows, all from one sample in a study of lymphopenia after photon versus proton radiotherapy. Method: immunoSEQ multiplex PCR; TCRdb's copy keeps in-frame clones and lacks some. The sample has 25,000 to 40,000 clones, 84% seen once; the top ten hold more than 12%. The sequenced sample was peripheral blood, obtained from a patient treated with proton-based radiotherapy. The receptors come from a woman in her seventies with pancreatic cancer. Each CDR3 is given with its conserved first and last residue.

CDR3 protein: CASSTGDSGSVSSYEQYF
V gene: TRBV11-2

CDR3 protein: CASSIFPPPSGRHNEQFF
V gene: TRBV19

CDR3 protein: CASSALPGSQETQYF
V gene: TRBV5-1

CDR3 protein: CASSTPGQGALEQYF
V gene: TRBV5-1

CDR3 protein: CASSQDSQGAQNTGELFF
V gene: TRBV4-1

CDR3 protein: CASSYPGPNQPQHF
V gene: TRBV7-8

CDR3 protein: CASSPSGSRYEQFF
V gene: TRBV18

CDR3 protein: CASSITRDRNSGNTIYF
V gene: TRBV19

CDR3 protein: CASSPDTVYGYTF
V gene: TRBV28

CDR3 protein: CASSPIGVSSGRRSDTQYF
V gene: TRBV7-2

CDR3 protein: CASSSGRGQFF
V gene: TRBV6-5

CDR3 protein: CASSVETPPGWGEQFF
V gene: TRBV9

CDR3 protein: CASQDGSSYEQYF
V gene: TRBV27

CDR3 protein: CASSIGKGGSSVVNEQFF
V gene: TRBV19

CDR3 protein: CASSSSRVVNTEAFF
V gene: TRBV6-5

CDR3 protein: CASSQTSAGELFF
V gene: TRBV28

CDR3 protein: CSARTASEQYF
V gene: TRBV20-1

CDR3 protein: CASSGGGRDTEAFF
V gene: TRBV7-2

CDR3 protein: CASTGGGHTQYF
V gene: TRBV6-1

CDR3 protein: CSASRPGGAFF
V gene: TRBV20-1

CDR3 protein: CASSAGGSSYNEQFF
V gene: TRBV28

CDR3 protein: CASSSNQPGQRPQHF
V gene: TRBV28

CDR3 protein: CAWSVKRSITDTQYF
V gene: TRBV30

CDR3 protein: CASSLTGQPNTEAFF
V gene: TRBV28

CDR3 protein: CASAITGQTTEAFF
V gene: TRBV19

CDR3 protein: CASSRASGRVISTDTQYF
V gene: TRBV19

CDR3 protein: CSARDHKTQYF
V gene: TRBV20-1

CDR3 protein: CASGTVANYGYTF
V gene: TRBV19

CDR3 protein: CASSPVSPETQYF
V gene: TRBV28

CDR3 protein: CASSQARTSGEVPDTQYF
V gene: TRBV4-2

CDR3 protein: CASSLPGAGGQQETQYF
V gene: TRBV5-4

CDR3 protein: CASSFLRQGANYGYTF
V gene: TRBV27

CDR3 protein: CASSAGQGPYQPQHF
V gene: TRBV2

CDR3 protein: CASSRGDKYEQYF
V gene: TRBV2

CDR3 protein: CAWREQGANYGYTF
V gene: TRBV30

CDR3 protein: CASSLVGQREAFF
V gene: TRBV7-9

CDR3 protein: CASSTEYEAFF
V gene: TRBV2

CDR3 protein: CASSPGQGLTDTQYF
V gene: TRBV5-1